The 12 T cell receptor beta chains below were found in one sample sequenced in a study of T cell responses to AZD1222 COVID-19 vaccine. Measured with immunoSEQ multiplex PCR; TCRdb has only the in-frame clones, and not every one. Among around 110,000 clones listed, about 93% were seen once. This specimen consisted of peripheral blood, obtained 28 days after the second AZD1222 dose. These receptors were collected from an adult who received the AZD1222 COVID-19 vaccine.

The CDR3 is CAWSSPPGTGGWAFF. The CDR3 nucleotides read TGTGCCTGGAGTTCCCCCCCCGGGACAGGGGGCTGGGCTTTCTTT. V is TRBV30 and J is TRBJ1-1; 12 bases agree with TRBD1. Trimming at V came to 2 bases and at J to 11 bases, leaving 12 bases not matched to a gene. The germline V gene has CDR1 GTSNPN and CDR2 SVGIG (reference sequence). The CDR3 spans 15 residues.

The chain combines TRBV11-2 with TRBJ1-5; D might be TRBD1 (5 bases). CDR3 length: 15 amino acids. V was pared by 0 bases and J by 1 base, with 7 bases between. Per the germline V gene, CDR1 is SGHAT and CDR2 is FQNNGV. The CDR3 DNA is TGTGCCAGCAGCTTAGAACAGGAGAGCAATCAGCCCCAGCATTTT. Translating it yields CASSLEQESNQPQHF.

V gene TRBV28 combines with J gene TRBJ1-1; D gene unclear. Germline values: CDR1 MDHEN, CDR2 SYDVKM. V lost 7 bases and J 4 bases, leaving 16 bases between the germline ends. This CDR3 contains 14 residues. CDR3 coding DNA: TGTGCCAGCATACCTAGGGAAGGGATCACTGAAGCTTTCTTT. Its translation: CASIPREGITEAFF.

Relative to its sample, this clone is large. The rearrangement links TRBV6-2 or TRBV6-3 to TRBJ1-1, with a possible D match to TRBD1 (5 bases). Germline V gene sequence: CDR1 MNHEY, CDR2 SVGEGT. The V gene lost 0 bases and the J gene lost 7 bases, with 18 bases spanning the gap. This CDR3 contains 16 residues. The CDR3 reads CASSYSKAGNAYEAFF. The CDR3 nucleotides read TGTGCCAGCAGTTACTCGAAGGCAGGGAATGCCTATGAAGCTTTCTTT.

This sequence joins TRBV5-4 and TRBJ2-2, with a tentative D call TRBD2 (7 bases). This CDR3 contains 15 residues. Germline loops: CDR1 SGHNT, CDR2 YYREEE (reference sequence). V was cut by 4 bases and J by 6 bases, with 16 bases left in between. The CDR3 region has the DNA TGTGCCAGCAGCAGCGGGACATCGTTTTCCGGGGAGCTGTTTTTT. The encoded protein is CASSSGTSFSGELFF.

The genes are TRBV18 and TRBJ2-1, with D tentatively TRBD2 (7 bases). The CDR3 is 14 residues long. V was trimmed by 3 bases and J by 8 bases, leaving 14 bases between them. Germline CDR1 reads KGHSH; CDR2 reads LQKENI. CDR3 protein: CASSPLRGGYEQFF. CDR3 bases: TGTGCCAGCTCACCGCTTAGGGGGGGTTATGAGCAGTTCTTC.

The CDR3 region is CASSQVVAGANEQFF. The CDR3 nucleotides are TGCGCCAGCAGCCAAGTAGTAGCGGGAGCCAATGAGCAGTTCTTC. The rearrangement links TRBV4-1 to TRBJ2-1; 9 bases fit TRBD2. This CDR3 has 15 amino acids. V gave up 1 base and J gave up 6 bases; unmatched junction bases: 4. Germline V lookup: CDR1 MGHRA, CDR2 YSYEKL.

The gene calls are TRBV9 and TRBJ1-2; D unclear. The CDR3 covers 14 residues. From germline, CDR1 is SGDLS and CDR2 YYNGEE. V was cut by 0 bases and J by 2 bases, with 8 bases left in between. The CDR3 nucleotides are TGTGCCAGCAGCGTAGGAGTAGAGAACTATGGCTACACCTTC. It specifies CASSVGVENYGYTF.

The chain is built from TRBV29-1 and TRBJ1-1; D uncertain. Between the trimmed V and J ends, which lost 6 bases and 0 bases, there was a span of 14 bases. Germline V gene sequence: CDR1 SQVTM, CDR2 ANQGSEA. This CDR3 contains 14 residues. CDR3 nucleotides: TGCAGCGTCCCTGCGACACCAATGAACACTGAAGCTTTCTTT. It encodes CSVPATPMNTEAFF.

This clone was found once. J is TRBJ2-3 and V is TRBV10-2, with TRBD1 as a possible D gene (5 bases). This CDR3 is 14 amino acids long. Germline V gene data show CDR1 as WSHSY and CDR2 as SAAADI. V lost 0 bases to trimming and J lost 7 bases, with 11 bases between them. The CDR3 reads CASSESGQGYTQYF. Here the CDR3 DNA reads TGCGCCAGCAGTGAGTCGGGGCAGGGATATACGCAGTATTTT.

J is TRBJ1-2 and V is TRBV28; possible D gene TRBD1, 5 bases. The CDR3 sequence is 13 residues long. V lost 9 bases, J lost 1 base, and 12 bases lay in between. CDR1 is MDHEN, CDR2 SYDVKM, per germline. The CDR3 nucleotides are TGTGCCAGTATGGCAGGGAATAACTATGGCTACACCTTC. It specifies CASMAGNNYGYTF.

V gene TRBV7-2 combines with J gene TRBJ1-2; weak D call: TRBD1 (6 bases). Per the germline V gene, CDR1 is SGHTA and CDR2 is FQGNSA. There are 15 residues in the CDR3. Deletions cut 1 base from V and 8 bases from J, with 17 bases between. The CDR3 protein is CASSLGTTGLGGYTF. The DNA of the CDR3 is TGTGCCAGCAGCTTAGGAACGACAGGTCTGGGAGGCTACACCTTC.